The 20 T cell receptor beta chains below all came from one sample that was sequenced in a study of OX40 agonist ivuxolimab in advanced cancers. Assay used: immunoSEQ multiplex PCR; TCRdb lists only in-frame clones, some missing. The sample lists 50,000 to 75,000 clones, 91% occurring once. The sequencing used CD4+ or CD8+ T cells sorted from blood, collected in a trial of the OX40 agonist ivuxolimab. These receptors were obtained from an adult with an advanced solid tumor such as melanoma, head and neck, liver or kidney cancer.

The chain is built from TRBV13 and TRBJ2-5, with 12 bases matching TRBD2. The germline V gene has CDR1 PRHDT and CDR2 FYEKMQ (reference sequence). The CDR3 spans 17 residues. V lost 0 bases, J lost 2 bases, and 4 bases stayed unmatched. The chain's CDR3 is CASSLGTSGGLQETQYF. The CDR3 nucleotides read TGTGCCAGCAGCTTAGGGACTAGCGGGGGACTACAAGAGACCCAGTACTTC.

The V and J genes are TRBV15 and TRBJ1-1; TRBD1 might be the D (5 bases). CDR3 length: 19 residues. The V end lost 0 bases, the J end lost 0 bases, and 20 bases lay between the germline ends. Looked up from germline, CDR1 is LNHNV and CDR2 is YYDKDF (reference sequence). The CDR3 protein is CATSRDRGSLYLMNTEAFF. The CDR3 DNA reads as TGTGCCACCAGCAGAGATCGGGGCAGCCTCTATCTTATGAACACTGAAGCTTTCTTT.

The chain combines TRBV9 with TRBJ2-1, with a possible D match to TRBD2 (6 bases). V was pared by 6 bases and J by 9 bases, with 13 bases between. The CDR3 is made up of 12 amino acids. Germline V CDR1 and CDR2: SGDLS, YYNGEE. The CDR3 reads CASKSGGPEQFF. DNA of the CDR3: TGTGCCAGCAAATCCGGGGGACCTGAGCAGTTCTTC.

The J gene is TRBJ1-5, the V gene TRBV19; a possible D gene is TRBD1 (5 bases). Germline V CDR1 and CDR2: LNHDA, SQIVND (reference sequence). CDR3 length: 16 amino acids. V was cut by 4 bases and J by 2 bases, with 15 bases left in between. CDR3 amino acids: CASSTGPQGGNQPQHF. In nucleotides, the CDR3 is TGTGCCAGTAGTACGGGCCCCCAGGGTGGCAATCAGCCCCAGCATTTT.

CDR3 bases: TGTGCCAGCAGCGCGGGCCCCCAGGGACAGGGGACACTGAACACTGAAGCTTTCTTT. Encoded protein: CASSAGPQGQGTLNTEAFF. The rearrangement joins TRBV9 to TRBJ1-1; TRBD1 agrees at 10 bases. Germline CDR1 SGDLS, CDR2 YYNGEE. The CDR3 contains 19 residues. The ends lost 3 bases at V and 0 bases at J; junction bases unmatched: 14.

The V gene is TRBV27, the J gene TRBJ1-5; no firm D call. There are 17 residues in the CDR3. The V end lost 1 base, the J end lost 2 bases, and 15 bases lay between the germline ends. Germline CDR1 and CDR2: MNHEY and SMNVEV (reference sequence). Here the CDR3 DNA reads TGTGCCAGCAGTTTATACGGCAAATCGGTGGGCAATCAGCCCCAGCATTTT. As protein: CASSLYGKSVGNQPQHF.

The chain joins TRBV28 to TRBJ1-2, with TRBD1 matching over 8 bases. The germline V gene has CDR1 MDHEN and CDR2 SYDVKM. Trimming at V came to 5 bases and at J to 2 bases, leaving 4 bases not matched to a gene. This CDR3 has 14 amino acids. For the CDR3, the DNA is TGTGCCAGCAGTGCCAGGACAGGGAACTATGGCTACACCTTC. Amino acid sequence: CASSARTGNYGYTF.

The J gene is TRBJ1-5, the V gene TRBV19; tentative D call: TRBD1 (5 bases). V was pared by 5 bases and J by 4 bases, with 12 bases between. The germline V gene has CDR1 LNHDA and CDR2 SQIVND (reference sequence). The CDR3 is 14 amino acids. The CDR3 is CASSADWGNQPQHF. The CDR3 coding sequence is TGTGCCAGTAGTGCGGACTGGGGGAATCAGCCCCAGCATTTT.

The chain employs TRBV5-6 and TRBJ2-7, with D perhaps TRBD1 or TRBD2 (5 bases each). V was clipped by 5 bases and J by 12 bases, with 24 bases between them. CDR1 and CDR2 from the germline V gene are SGHDT and YYEEEE. The CDR3 contains 14 residues. CDR3 sequence: CASSLPAGTSSLYF. The CDR3 DNA sequence: TGTGCCAGCAGTTTGCCGGCCGGGACCTCCAGTTTGTACTTC.

The table lists this clone with a count of one. The J gene is TRBJ1-1, the V gene TRBV4-1; TRBD1 matches at 9 bases. CDR1 and CDR2 (germline): MGHRA, YSYEKL. J gave up 7 bases and V 2 bases, and 11 bases lay outside the gene matches. CDR3 length: 16 amino acids. The CDR3 DNA follows: TGCGCCAGCAGCCAAATCCCCACAGGGGGCGCTTTTGAAGCTTTCTTT. This translates into CASSQIPTGGAFEAFF.

The rearrangement links TRBV9 to TRBJ1-1; possible D gene TRBD1, 5 bases. The germline CDR1 and CDR2 sequences are SGDLS and YYNGEE. The V end lost 3 bases, the J end lost 0 bases, and 12 bases lay between the germline ends. There are 15 residues in the CDR3. The CDR3 protein is CASSAPGGMNTEAFF. DNA of the CDR3: TGTGCCAGCAGCGCTCCGGGGGGGATGAACACTGAAGCTTTCTTT. The whole variable domain, remainder taken from reference TRBV9 and TRBJ1-1, is DSGVTQTPKHLITATGQRVTLRCSPRSGDLSVYWYQQSLDQGLQFLIQYYNGEERAKGNILERFSAQQFPDLHSELNLSSLELGDSALYFCASSAPGGMNTEAFFGQGTRLTVV.

The V call is TRBV10-3, the J call TRBJ1-1; 8 bases are a match to TRBD1. The V and J ends lost 6 bases and 6 bases, in that order; junction bases with no gene match: 3. The CDR3 length is 12 residues. Germline V lookup: CDR1 ENHRY, CDR2 SYGVKD. In nucleotides, the CDR3 is TGTGCCATCAGCCTACAGGGGGCTGAAGCTTTCTTT. This codes for CAISLQGAEAFF.

This clone was detected only once. V is TRBV5-1 and J is TRBJ1-5; D gene unclear. Trimming removed 4 bases at V and 0 bases at J, with 8 bases between. From germline, CDR1 is SGHRS and CDR2 YFSETQ. The CDR3 covers 14 residues. DNA of the CDR3: TGCGCCAGCAGCCCCTCCCATAGCAATCAGCCCCAGCATTTT. Translating it yields CASSPSHSNQPQHF. Looking up the rest from reference TRBV5-1 and TRBJ1-5 gives the full variable domain: KAGVTQTPRYLIKTRGQQVTLSCSPISGHRSVSWYQQTPGQGLQFLFEYFSETQRNKGNFPGRFSGRQFSNSRSEMNVSTLELGDSALYLCASSPSHSNQPQHFGDGTRLSIL.

V is TRBV6-5 and J is TRBJ1-2; D call uncertain. The V gene's germline CDR1 is MNHEY and CDR2 SVGAGI. The CDR3 has 14 amino acids. Trimming pared 5 bases from V and 7 bases from J, leaving 17 bases between. DNA for the CDR3: TGTGCCAGCAGTGTTACCGGTTCTGCCAGTGGCTACACCTTC. It specifies CASSVTGSASGYTF.

The rearrangement joins TRBV7-9 to TRBJ2-1; D is unclear. The CDR3 has 12 residues. Germline V gene data show CDR1 as SEHNR and CDR2 as FQNEAQ (reference sequence). V was clipped by 5 bases and J by 8 bases, with 10 bases between them. The CDR3 here is CASSPLHYEQFF. The CDR3 region has the DNA TGTGCCAGCAGCCCTCTTCACTATGAGCAGTTCTTC.

The count of this clone is one. The rearrangement links TRBV4-2 to TRBJ1-2; D might be TRBD1 (5 bases). Germline-derived CDR1 and CDR2 are LGHNA and YNFKEQ. V was trimmed by 2 bases and J by 9 bases, leaving 10 bases between them. The CDR3 consists of 12 residues. CDR3 region: CASSQTTASYTF. DNA for the CDR3: TGTGCCAGCAGCCAAACGACAGCGAGCTACACCTTC.

The gene calls are TRBV9 and TRBJ1-1; 7 nucleotides match TRBD1. Germline lookup yields CDR1 SGDLS and CDR2 YYNGEE. The CDR3 spans 17 residues. V gave up 2 bases and J gave up 5 bases; unmatched junction bases: 15. The CDR3 sequence is CASSVGPHRGEGTEAFF. For the CDR3, the DNA is TGTGCCAGCAGCGTTGGACCCCACAGGGGTGAGGGGACTGAAGCTTTCTTT.

Judged by abundance, this clone is medium-sized. J is TRBJ2-2 and V is TRBV6-1; TRBD1 matches at 8 bases. The length of the CDR3 is 16 residues. Germline CDR1 MNHNS, CDR2 SASEGT. The junction had 13 bases not matched to a gene; V was cut back by 7 bases and J by 6 bases. CDR3 nucleotides: TGTGCCAGCACCGAAGCCGCGGGGACAGGCTCCGGGGAGCTGTTTTTT. Its protein is CASTEAAGTGSGELFF.

CDR3 DNA: TGTGCCAGCAGCTTACTTATACAAGAGACCCAGTACTTC. Protein: CASSLLIQETQYF. The chain uses TRBV11-2 and TRBJ2-5; D not resolved. CDR3 length: 13 residues. Germline V gives CDR1 SGHAT, CDR2 FQNNGV. Trimming removed 2 bases at V and 2 bases at J, with 6 bases between.

V usage is TRBV7-2 and J usage is TRBJ1-2; D not certain. The CDR3 is 13 residues long. Germline values: CDR1 SGHTA, CDR2 FQGNSA. Trimming took off 3 bases at V and 7 bases at J, with 12 bases between the two ends. The DNA for the CDR3 is TGTGCCAGCAGCTTGGACCTCCTGGCTGGCTACACCTTC. Its protein product is CASSLDLLAGYTF.